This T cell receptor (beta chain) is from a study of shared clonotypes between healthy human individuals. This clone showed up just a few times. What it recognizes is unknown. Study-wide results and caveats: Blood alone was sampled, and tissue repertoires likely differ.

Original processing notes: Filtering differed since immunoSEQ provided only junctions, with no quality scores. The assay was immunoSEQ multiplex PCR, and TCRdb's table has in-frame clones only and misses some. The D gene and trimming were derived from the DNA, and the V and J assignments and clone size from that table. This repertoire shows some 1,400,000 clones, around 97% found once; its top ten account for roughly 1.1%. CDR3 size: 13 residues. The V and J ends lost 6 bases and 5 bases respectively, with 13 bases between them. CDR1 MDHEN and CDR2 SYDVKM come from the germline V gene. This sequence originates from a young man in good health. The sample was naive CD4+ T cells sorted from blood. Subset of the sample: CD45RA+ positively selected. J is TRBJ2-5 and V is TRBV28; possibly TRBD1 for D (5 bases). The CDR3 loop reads CASRNTGLETQYF. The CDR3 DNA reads TGTGCCAGCAGAAACACAGGATTGGAGACCCAGTACTTC.